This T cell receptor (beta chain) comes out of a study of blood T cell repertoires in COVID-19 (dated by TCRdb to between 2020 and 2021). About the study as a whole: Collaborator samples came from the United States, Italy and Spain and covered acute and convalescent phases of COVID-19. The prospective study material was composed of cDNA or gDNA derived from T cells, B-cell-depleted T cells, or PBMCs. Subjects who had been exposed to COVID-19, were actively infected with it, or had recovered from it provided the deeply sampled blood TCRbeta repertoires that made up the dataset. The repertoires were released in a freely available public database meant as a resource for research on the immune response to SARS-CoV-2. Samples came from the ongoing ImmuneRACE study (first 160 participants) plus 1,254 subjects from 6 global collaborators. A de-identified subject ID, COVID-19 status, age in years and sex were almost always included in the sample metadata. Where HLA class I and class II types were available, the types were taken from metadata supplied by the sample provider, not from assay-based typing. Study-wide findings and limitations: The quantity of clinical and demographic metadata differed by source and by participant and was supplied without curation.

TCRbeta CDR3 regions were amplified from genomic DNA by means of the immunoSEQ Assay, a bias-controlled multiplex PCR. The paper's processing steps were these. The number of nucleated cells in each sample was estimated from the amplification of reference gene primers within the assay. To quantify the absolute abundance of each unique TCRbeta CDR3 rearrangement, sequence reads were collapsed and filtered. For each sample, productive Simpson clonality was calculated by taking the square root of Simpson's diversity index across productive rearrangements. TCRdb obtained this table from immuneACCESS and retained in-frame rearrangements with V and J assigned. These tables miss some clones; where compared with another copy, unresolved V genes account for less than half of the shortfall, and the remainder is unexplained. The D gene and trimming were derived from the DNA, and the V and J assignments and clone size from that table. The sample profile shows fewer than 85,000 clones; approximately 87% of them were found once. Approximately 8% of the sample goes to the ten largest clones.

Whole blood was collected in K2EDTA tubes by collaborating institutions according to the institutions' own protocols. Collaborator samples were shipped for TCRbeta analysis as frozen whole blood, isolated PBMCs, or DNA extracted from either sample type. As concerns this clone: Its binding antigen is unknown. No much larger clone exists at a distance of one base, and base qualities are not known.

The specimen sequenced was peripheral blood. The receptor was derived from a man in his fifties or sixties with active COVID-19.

Read as DNA, the sequence is TGTGCCAGCAGCGTACTAGCGGGGGTCCAAGAGACCCAGTACTTC. Its protein product is CASSVLAGVQETQYF. This chain is built from TRBV9 and TRBJ2-5; a stretch of 10 junction bases matches TRBD2. Trimming leaves V shorter by 1 base and J shorter by 1 base, with the junction holding 1 base beyond the gene matches. From its cysteine to its phenylalanine, the CDR3 spans 15 amino acids. The read is trimmed to its CDR3 DNA, 45 bases read in frame from base 1. CDR1 is given as SGDLS and CDR2 as YYNGEE, both from the germline V gene.